The source of this T cell receptor beta chain is a study of human T cells and chemical hapten exposure. In the study overall: Once 0.01% DPC had been applied to the upper back by patch test, readings were taken at 6 days. Recorded diagnoses among the mostly female patients were alopecia areata, totalis or universalis. Notes on the study in general: High-frequency TCRs, those above 1 in 1000, stayed the same after DPC sensitization. Relative to control repertoires, expanded TCRs gave rise to significantly more large CDR3 similarity clusters.

Comment on this clonotype: Its cognate antigen is unknown.

Time point in this sample: pre-sensitization, week 0. Described treatment: therapeutic diphenylcyclopropenone sensitization with weekly scalp DPC. MiXCR was run by TCRdb on the RACE reads, yielding one entry per CDR3 protein. The data hold some 360,000 distinct CDR3 sequences, with about 5.1% observed a single time. In germline, CDR1 is SGHTA, CDR2 FQGNSA. The CDR3 loop spans 15 amino acids. Trimming left V 5 bases short and J 7 bases short, with 17 bases between. The chain carries TRBV7-2 and TRBJ2-2, with D perhaps assigned TRBD1 or TRBD2 (5 bases each). The receptor was derived from a woman aged 45-59 years with alopecia areata. Some clones in this sample may be carry-over from other donors' samples. The material sequenced was whole blood, taken in connection with sensitization to the hapten diphenylcyclopropenone (DPC). Written as DNA, the CDR3 is TGTGCCAGCAGCCCTAGGGGACCTACGCTCGGGGAGCTGTTTTTT. Translation gives CASSPRGPTLGELFF.